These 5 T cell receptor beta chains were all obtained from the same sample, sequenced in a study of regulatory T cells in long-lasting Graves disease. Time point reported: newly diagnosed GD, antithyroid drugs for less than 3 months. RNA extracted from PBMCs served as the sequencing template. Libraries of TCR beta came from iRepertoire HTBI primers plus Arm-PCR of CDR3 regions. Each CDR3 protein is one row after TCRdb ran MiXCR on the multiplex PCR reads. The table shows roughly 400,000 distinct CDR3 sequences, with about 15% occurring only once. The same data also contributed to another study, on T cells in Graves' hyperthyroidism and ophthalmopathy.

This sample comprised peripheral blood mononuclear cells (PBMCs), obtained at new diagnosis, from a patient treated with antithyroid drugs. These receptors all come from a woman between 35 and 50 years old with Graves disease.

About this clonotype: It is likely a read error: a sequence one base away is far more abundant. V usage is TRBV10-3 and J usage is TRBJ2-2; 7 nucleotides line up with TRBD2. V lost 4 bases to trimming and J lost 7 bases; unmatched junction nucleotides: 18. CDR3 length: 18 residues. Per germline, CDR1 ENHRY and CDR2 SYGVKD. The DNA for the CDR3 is TGTGCCATCAGTGCAGATACTAGCGCAGGGATTGTAGGCGGGGAGCTGTTTTTT. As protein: CAISADTSAGIVGGELFF.

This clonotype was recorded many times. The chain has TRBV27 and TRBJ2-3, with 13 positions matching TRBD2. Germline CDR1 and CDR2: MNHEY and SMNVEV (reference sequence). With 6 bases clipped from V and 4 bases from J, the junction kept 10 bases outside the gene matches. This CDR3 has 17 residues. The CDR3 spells CASSPWWTSGSPDTQYF. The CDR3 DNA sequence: TGTGCCAGCAGCCCGTGGTGGACTAGCGGGAGCCCAGATACGCAGTATTTT.

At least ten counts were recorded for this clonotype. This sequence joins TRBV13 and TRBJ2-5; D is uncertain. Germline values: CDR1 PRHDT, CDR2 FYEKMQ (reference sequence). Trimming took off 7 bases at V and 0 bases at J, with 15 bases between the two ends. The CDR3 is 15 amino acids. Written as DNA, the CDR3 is TGTGCCAGCACCAGAGGTGGTGAGGACCAAGAGACCCAGTACTTC. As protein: CASTRGGEDQETQYF.

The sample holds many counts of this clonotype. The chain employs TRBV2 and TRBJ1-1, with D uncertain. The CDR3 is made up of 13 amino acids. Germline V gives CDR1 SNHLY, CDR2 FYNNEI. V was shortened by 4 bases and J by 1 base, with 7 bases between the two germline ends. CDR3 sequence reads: CASSGRANTEAFF. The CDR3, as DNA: TGTGCCAGCAGTGGTAGGGCGAACACTGAAGCTTTCTTT.

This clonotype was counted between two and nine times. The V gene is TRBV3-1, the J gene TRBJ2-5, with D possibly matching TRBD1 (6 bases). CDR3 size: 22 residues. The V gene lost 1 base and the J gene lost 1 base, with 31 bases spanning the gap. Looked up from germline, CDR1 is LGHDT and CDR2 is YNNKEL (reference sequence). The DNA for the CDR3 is TGTGCCAGCAGCCAAGCCTACGGGACAATATACCTCTTTGGGCGGCGCCAAGAGACCCAGTACTTC. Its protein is CASSQAYGTIYLFGRRQETQYF.